Below are 32 T cell receptor beta chains sequenced from a single sample in a study of blood T cell repertoires in COVID-19. Method: immunoSEQ multiplex PCR; TCRdb's copy keeps in-frame clones and lacks some. The data show 180,000 or so clones, about 88% seen once. The source material was PBMCs or T cells enriched from blood (not recorded which). These receptors all stem from a woman aged 40 to 50 with acute COVID-19.

V gene TRBV3-1 (or the pseudogene TRBV3-2) combines with J gene TRBJ1-1; no definite D call. CDR3 size: 15 residues. Per the germline V gene, CDR1 is LGHDT and CDR2 is YNNKEL (reference sequence). Trimming pared 0 bases from V and 1 base from J, leaving 9 bases between. CDR3 bases: TGTGCCAGCAGCCAAGATTTGTCGGGGAACACTGAAGCTTTCTTT. Amino acid sequence: CASSQDLSGNTEAFF.

This clone was detected only a few times. J is TRBJ2-5 and V is TRBV13; 9 bases match TRBD2. Per germline, CDR1 PRHDT and CDR2 FYEKMQ (reference sequence). With V trimmed by 4 bases and J by 5 bases, 8 bases remained unmatched. This CDR3 spans 15 amino acids. The CDR3, as DNA: TGTGCCAGCAGCTCGCGGGGGGGCGGGATCGAGACCCAGTACTTC. This codes for CASSSRGGGIETQYF.

The chain employs TRBV9 and TRBJ1-4, with D possibly matching TRBD1 (5 bases). Per germline, CDR1 SGDLS and CDR2 YYNGEE. The CDR3 spans 14 residues. The V end lost 0 bases, the J end lost 7 bases, and 10 bases lay between the germline ends. The CDR3 nucleotides are TGTGCCAGCAGCGTAGACGGGGGTCTTGAAAAACTGTTTTTT. This translates into CASSVDGGLEKLFF.

The chain uses TRBV6-5 and TRBJ1-2; possibly TRBD1 for D (5 bases). CDR1 and CDR2 from the germline V gene are MNHEY and SVGAGI. Between the trimmed V and J ends, which lost 6 bases and 4 bases, there was a span of 12 bases. This CDR3 has 13 amino acids. The chain's CDR3 is CASRAMGGYGYTF. The CDR3 DNA follows: TGTGCCAGCAGAGCAATGGGGGGCTATGGCTACACCTTC.

This chain connects TRBV5-1 to TRBJ2-7; the D gene is possibly TRBD2 (5 bases). Trimming stripped 4 bases from V and 5 bases from J, with 10 bases between. CDR3 length equals 12 residues. Germline V lookup: CDR1 SGHRS, CDR2 YFSETQ. CDR3 amino acids: CASSRVGNEQYF. In nucleotides, the CDR3 is TGCGCCAGCAGCAGGGTCGGGAACGAGCAGTACTTC.

This chain connects TRBV18 to TRBJ2-1, with 8 bases fitting TRBD1. Trimming at V came to 1 base and at J to 3 bases, leaving 5 bases not matched to a gene. This CDR3 spans 16 amino acids. Germline V CDR1 and CDR2: KGHSH, LQKENI. CDR3 region: CASSPLGQVLYNEQFF. Written as DNA, the CDR3 is TGTGCCAGCTCACCACTGGGACAGGTCCTCTACAATGAGCAGTTCTTC.

V gene TRBV5-1 combines with J gene TRBJ1-1; 9 positions agree with TRBD1. The CDR3 consists of 14 residues. The germline V gene encodes CDR1 SGHRS and CDR2 YFSETQ. The trim removed 5 bases at V and 5 bases at J, leaving 7 bases unmatched. CDR3 nucleotides: TGCGCCAGCAGTCATACAGGGGGCCGGACTGAAGCTTTCTTT. This codes for CASSHTGGRTEAFF.

The V call is TRBV27, the J call TRBJ2-3; D uncertain. Germline CDR1 MNHEY, CDR2 SMNVEV (reference sequence). This CDR3 is 13 amino acids long. Trimming took 6 bases from V and 7 from J, leaving 14 bases between them. The CDR3 region is CASSQPPSNTQYF. The CDR3 nucleotides read TGTGCCAGCAGCCAACCTCCGAGTAATACGCAGTATTTT.

As DNA, the CDR3 is TGTGCCAGTAGTATAGGGGGGCTCCAGAAAGGCACTGAAGCTTTCTTT. It yields the protein CASSIGGLQKGTEAFF. This sequence joins TRBV19 and TRBJ1-1, with TRBD1 as a possible D gene (6 bases). The germline V gene has CDR1 LNHDA and CDR2 SQIVND (reference sequence). The length of the CDR3 is 16 residues. V was trimmed by 1 base and J by 4 bases, leaving 16 bases between them.

The chain is built from TRBV7-9 and TRBJ1-1; 7 bases map to TRBD1. This CDR3 comprises 16 residues. The V gene's germline CDR1 is SEHNR and CDR2 FQNEAQ (reference sequence). The J segment lost 5 bases and the V segment lost 3 bases, leaving 12 bases of the junction unmatched. For the CDR3, the DNA is TGTGCCAGCAGCTTCCCTCCCGGACAGGTTGGGACTGAAGCTTTCTTT. Translated: CASSFPPGQVGTEAFF. Supplemented by reference TRBV7-9 and TRBJ1-1, the full variable domain reads DTGVSQNPRHKITKRGQNVTFRCDPISEHNRLYWYRQTLGQGPEFLTYFQNEAQLEKSRLLSDRFSAERPKGSFSTLEIQRTEQGDSAMYLCASSFPPGQVGTEAFFGQGTRLTVV.

This clone was detected only a few times. The gene calls are TRBV2 and TRBJ2-7; 9 nucleotides line up with TRBD1. After removal of 4 bases from V and 5 bases from J, the junction contained 3 bases not matched to a gene. The CDR3 spans 13 residues. Germline values: CDR1 SNHLY, CDR2 FYNNEI. CDR3 protein: CASSGTGVHEQYF. CDR3 nucleotide sequence: TGTGCCAGCAGTGGGACAGGGGTTCACGAGCAGTACTTC.

This clone was seen once. CDR3 DNA: TGCGCCAGCAGCCAAGATGCGGGGACGGGCGGCTATAATTCACCCCTCCACTTT. This sequence encodes CASSQDAGTGGYNSPLHF. V gene TRBV4-1 combines with J gene TRBJ1-6; tentatively, D is TRBD1 (5 bases). V lost 0 bases to trimming and J lost 3 bases, with 15 bases between them. The germline V gene encodes CDR1 MGHRA and CDR2 YSYEKL. The CDR3 sequence is 18 residues long.

V gene TRBV3-1 (or the pseudogene TRBV3-2) combines with J gene TRBJ2-2; TRBD2 aligns across 14 bases. The CDR3 extends over 19 amino acids. Germline V lookup: CDR1 LGHDT, CDR2 YNNKEL (reference sequence). With 1 base clipped from V and 4 bases from J, the junction kept 8 bases outside the gene matches. The CDR3: CASSQGLAGGPFVTGELFF. The CDR3 nucleotides read TGTGCCAGCAGCCAAGGACTAGCGGGAGGGCCATTCGTCACCGGGGAGCTGTTTTTT.

The chain recombines TRBV6-1 with TRBJ1-6, with D tentatively TRBD1 (5 bases). CDR3 length: 16 amino acids. Between the trimmed V and J ends, which lost 3 bases and 7 bases, there was a span of 16 bases. The germline CDR1 and CDR2 sequences are MNHNS and SASEGT. The CDR3 sequence: CASSEISTAMNSPLHF. For the CDR3, the DNA is TGTGCCAGCAGTGAGATATCGACAGCGATGAATTCACCCCTCCACTTT.

This clone was counted only a few times. J is TRBJ1-4 and V is TRBV29-1, with a weak D call TRBD1 (6 bases). With 7 bases removed from V and 5 bases from J, the gap between germline ends came to 11 bases. The germline gives CDR1 SQVTM, CDR2 ANQGSEA. This CDR3 region has 12 residues. CDR3 sequence: CSAGQINEKLFF. For the CDR3, the DNA is TGCAGCGCCGGACAGATCAATGAAAAACTGTTTTTT.

The rearrangement joins TRBV23-1 to TRBJ1-1; D uncertain. TRBV23-1 is recorded as an ORF, its role being uncertain. Trimming removed 0 bases at V and 0 bases at J, with 5 bases between. CDR3 size: 14 residues. The CDR3 loop reads CASSQSPVNTEAFF. CDR3 bases: TGCGCCAGCAGTCAATCCCCGGTGAACACTGAAGCTTTCTTT.

The rearrangement uses TRBV7-6 and TRBJ1-1, with a tentative D call TRBD1 (5 bases). Germline assignment: CDR1 SGHVS and CDR2 FNYEAQ. The CDR3 loop spans 15 amino acids. V gave up 0 bases and J gave up 0 bases, with 8 bases separating them. The CDR3 nucleotides are TGTGCCAGCAGCTTAGCGGGGGGAATGAACACTGAAGCTTTCTTT. Its translation is CASSLAGGMNTEAFF.

The chain recombines TRBV6-1 with TRBJ2-7; no reliable D call. Trimming pared 2 bases from V and 0 bases from J, leaving 11 bases between. Germline CDR1 reads MNHNS; CDR2 reads SASEGT. The CDR3 covers 15 residues. CDR3 sequence: CASSEYWALSYEQYF. The CDR3 DNA sequence: TGTGCCAGCAGTGAATATTGGGCTCTCTCCTACGAGCAGTACTTC.

The chain uses TRBV18 and TRBJ2-1, with 7 bases lining up with TRBD2. Unmatched junction bases numbered 5, after V lost 6 bases and J lost 3 bases. The CDR3 is made up of 14 amino acids. CDR1 is KGHSH, CDR2 LQKENI, per germline. DNA for the CDR3: TGTGCCAGCTCCGGCGGGAGAGTCTACAATGAGCAGTTCTTC. Its translation is CASSGGRVYNEQFF. Full variable domain (remainder filled in from reference TRBV18 and TRBJ2-1): NAGVMQNPRHLVRRRGQEARLRCSPMKGHSHVYWYRQLPEEGLKFMVYLQKENIIDESGMPKERFSAEFPKEGPSILRIQQVVRGDSAAYFCASSGGRVYNEQFFGPGTRLTVL.

V gene TRBV7-6 combines with J gene TRBJ2-5; D unresolved. Germline values: CDR1 SGHVS, CDR2 FNYEAQ. The CDR3 contains 12 residues. V was shortened by 8 bases and J by 0 bases, with 7 bases between the two germline ends. The CDR3 protein is CASPPYQETQYF. In DNA, the CDR3 is TGTGCCAGCCCCCCCTACCAAGAGACCCAGTACTTC.

This sequence joins TRBV4-2 and TRBJ2-3; D unclear. This CDR3 has 14 residues. The germline V gene has CDR1 LGHNA and CDR2 YNFKEQ. With 1 base removed from V and 2 bases from J, the gap between germline ends came to 7 bases. The CDR3 loop reads CASSQAEYTDTQYF. The CDR3 coding sequence is TGTGCCAGCAGCCAAGCGGAGTACACAGATACGCAGTATTTT.

This chain uses TRBV5-1 with TRBJ2-5; tentatively, D is TRBD1 (5 bases). V lost 2 bases to trimming and J lost 3 bases, with 17 bases between them. Germline V gives CDR1 SGHRS, CDR2 YFSETQ. There are 16 residues in the CDR3. In nucleotides, the CDR3 is TGCGCCAGCAGCTTAACCCCTTTGACAGATAAAGAGACCCAGTACTTC. Encoded protein: CASSLTPLTDKETQYF.

V gene TRBV30 combines with J gene TRBJ2-5; D not certain. This CDR3 is built from 13 residues. Trimming removed 2 bases from V and 2 bases from J, with 9 bases in between. Germline V gives CDR1 GTSNPN, CDR2 SVGIG (reference sequence). The CDR3 coding sequence is TGTGCCTGGAGTCCCCGTCGGCAAGAGACCCAGTACTTC. This gives the protein CAWSPRRQETQYF.

The chain is built from TRBV28 and TRBJ1-6; 7 nucleotides match TRBD1. After removal of 3 bases from V and 7 bases from J, the junction contained 6 bases not matched to a gene. This CDR3 contains 15 residues. Germline V gives CDR1 MDHEN, CDR2 SYDVKM. CDR3 loop: CASSLTGTVNSPLHF. The CDR3, as DNA: TGTGCCAGCAGTTTGACAGGGACAGTCAATTCACCCCTCCACTTT.

This chain's CDR3 is CASSLKGNTIYF. The CDR3, as DNA: TGTGCCAGTAGCCTTAAAGGAAACACCATATATTTT. J is TRBJ1-3 and V is TRBV19; no clear D. There are 12 residues in the CDR3. V was cut by 6 bases and J by 4 bases, with 7 bases left in between. CDR1 and CDR2 (germline): LNHDA, SQIVND (reference sequence). The full variable domain, with the rest looked up from reference TRBV19 and TRBJ1-3, is DGGITQSPKYLFRKEGQNVTLSCEQNLNHDAMYWYRQDPGQGLRLIYYSQIVNDFQKGDIAEGYSVSREKKESFPLTVTSAQKNPTAFYLCASSLKGNTIYFGEGSWLTVV.

This CDR3 is CASRQGRRDYEQYF. The CDR3 coding sequence is TGTGCCAGCAGACAGGGCCGCAGGGACTACGAGCAGTACTTC. This chain uses TRBV28 with TRBJ2-7; possibly TRBD1 for D (6 bases). The CDR3 runs 14 residues. The V gene's germline CDR1 is MDHEN and CDR2 SYDVKM. Trimming left V 6 bases short and J 3 bases short, with 15 bases between.

This sequence joins TRBV15 and TRBJ1-3, with no clear D. This CDR3 contains 15 residues. The V end was cut by 0 bases, the J end by 4 bases, with 10 bases between. Germline CDR1 reads LNHNV; CDR2 reads YYDKDF (reference sequence). The chain's CDR3 is CATSRDLGRGNTIYF. CDR3 DNA sequence: TGTGCCACCAGCAGAGATCTTGGGCGAGGAAACACCATATATTTT.

This rearrangement joins TRBV4-1 to TRBJ2-7, with 8 bases that match TRBD2. CDR3 size: 17 residues. Trimming removed 0 bases from V and 3 bases from J; junction bases left unmatched: 10. CDR1 MGHRA and CDR2 YSYEKL come from the germline V gene. CDR3 amino acids: CASSQEYELAALYEQYF. DNA for the CDR3: TGCGCCAGCAGCCAAGAGTACGAACTAGCGGCCCTCTACGAGCAGTACTTC.

The chain carries TRBV5-1 and TRBJ2-5, with D possibly matching TRBD1 (5 bases). With 1 base removed from V and 4 bases from J, the gap between germline ends came to 8 bases. This CDR3 has 13 residues. Germline values: CDR1 SGHRS, CDR2 YFSETQ. The CDR3 is CASSLQGTETQYF. CDR3 in DNA: TGCGCCAGCAGCTTGCAGGGAACAGAGACCCAGTACTTC.

V and J are TRBV9 and TRBJ1-6; weak D call: TRBD1 (6 bases). The CDR3 is made up of 15 amino acids. Trimming stripped 0 bases from V and 5 bases from J, with 9 bases between. Germline CDR1 is SGDLS and CDR2 is YYNGEE. The CDR3 protein is CASSVDRAHNSPLHF. The CDR3 DNA reads TGTGCCAGCAGCGTAGACAGGGCCCATAATTCACCCCTCCACTTT.

The chain uses TRBV3-1 (or the pseudogene TRBV3-2) and TRBJ2-7; 7 bases agree with TRBD2. V was clipped by 4 bases and J by 3 bases; unmatched bases: 3. CDR1 and CDR2 (germline): LGHDT, YNNKEL (reference sequence). The CDR3 runs 13 residues. The CDR3 nucleotides read TGTGCCAGCAGCCGCGGACTAGGCTACGAGCAGTACTTC. The encoded protein is CASSRGLGYEQYF.

The chain carries TRBV6-5 and TRBJ1-2; D may be TRBD1 (6 bases). Looked up from germline, CDR1 is MNHEY and CDR2 is SVGAGI. The V and J ends lost 6 bases and 2 bases respectively, with 13 bases between them. CDR3 size: 14 residues. CDR3: CASSRDQGNYGYTF. The CDR3 DNA reads TGTGCCAGCAGCCGAGACCAGGGGAACTATGGCTACACCTTC.